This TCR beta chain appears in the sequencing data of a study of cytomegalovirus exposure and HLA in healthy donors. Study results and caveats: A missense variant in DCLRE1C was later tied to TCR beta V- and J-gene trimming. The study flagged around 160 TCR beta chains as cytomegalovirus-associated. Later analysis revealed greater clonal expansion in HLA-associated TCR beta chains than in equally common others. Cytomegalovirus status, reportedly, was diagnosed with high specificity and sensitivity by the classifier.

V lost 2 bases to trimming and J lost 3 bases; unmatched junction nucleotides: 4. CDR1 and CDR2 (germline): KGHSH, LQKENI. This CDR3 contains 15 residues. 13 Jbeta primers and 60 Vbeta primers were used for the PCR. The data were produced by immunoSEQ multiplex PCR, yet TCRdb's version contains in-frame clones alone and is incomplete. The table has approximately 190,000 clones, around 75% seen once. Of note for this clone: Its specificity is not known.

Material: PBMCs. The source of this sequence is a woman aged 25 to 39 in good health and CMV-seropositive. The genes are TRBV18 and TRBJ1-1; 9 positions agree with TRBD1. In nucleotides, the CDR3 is TGTGCCAGCTCACCAACAGGGGGCGCGTACACTGAAGCTTTCTTT. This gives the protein CASSPTGGAYTEAFF.